Described below is a single T cell receptor (beta chain) sequence and its context. This clone was counted once. Its binding antigen is unknown. Base qualities are missing; no much larger clone stands one base away. TCR CDR3 regions were amplified from genomic DNA by multiplex PCR using the deep immunoSEQ assay. Extracted genomic DNA from each cell subset was spread evenly across all wells of several immunoSEQ 96-well plates, with each plate serving as a replicate. For sorted subsets, each replicate PCR was loaded with roughly 200 ng genomic DNA, equivalent to 25,000 to 35,000 T cell genomes. Purified libraries were quantified with a Qubit 3.0 fluorometer, sized on a Bioanalyzer 2100, and re-quantified with the KAPA Library Quantification kit. Every immunoSEQ 96-well plate was sequenced on a dedicated single-read 150-cycle Illumina NextSeq 550 flow cell. Per the authors' processing: Because only junctional sequences without quality scores were contained in the immunoSEQ output, filtering matching that applied to full-length reads could not be performed. To assign V/J genes and CDR3, sequences were annotated against IMGT germline references using PyIR, a Python wrapper for IgBLAST v1.9. Reads were removed for weak V/J assignments (E-value above 1e-6), missing CDR3, stop codons, out-of-frame junctions, or ambiguous translated residues. V3J clonotypes were defined as sequences sharing the same inferred V gene, J gene, and CDR3 amino acid sequence. To compute the percentage overlap between repertoires, the number of shared unique clonotypes was divided by the size of the smaller repertoire. RTK rarefaction, the Chao1 estimator, and Recon v2.1 estimates of unobserved clonotypes were used to assess repertoire richness. Generation probabilities were computed with OLGA for all TCRbeta clonotypes obtained by the gDNA method from four donors. TCRdb retrieved this table from immuneACCESS and kept in-frame rearrangements only. Not all clones are present; in checked studies, unresolved V genes account for under half, and no reason is known for the remainder. The V and J calls and clone size are taken from that table; D and trimming were inferred from the DNA. Counted in this sample were some 2 million clones; roughly 95% of them appeared once. The ten largest account for more than 0.95% of the sample.

This specimen belongs to a study of shared clonotypes between healthy human individuals (dated by TCRdb to 2018 to 2020). Regarding the complete study: Three men and a couple of women, aged 18 to 49 years, made up the cohort. For each donor, CD4 naive and CD4 memory were each given three plates, CD8 naive was given two plates, and CD8 memory was given one plate. The study deeply sequenced blood TCR repertoires of five healthy adults to estimate repertoire size and the extent of clonotype sharing between individuals. Libraries were prepared and TCR repertoires were sequenced by different laboratories using diverse techniques, in order to increase sequencing depth and limit assay-specific biases. Each donor's leukapheresis produced roughly between about 0.8 and 10 billion PBMCs.

CD8 naive samples were obtained by positive selection for CCR7 among CD45RO-negative cells, yielding a CD45RA+CCR7+ population from which TemRA cells were excluded. Donors were healthy HIV-negative adults with no recently reported acute infections or vaccinations. Only Caucasian adults living in Nashville, Tennessee, USA were represented among the donors. Blood was collected by leukapheresis, and PBMCs were isolated by Ficoll-Histopaque density gradient centrifugation and then cryopreserved in liquid nitrogen vapor phase. Analytical flow cytometry was used to check the purity and quantity of every magnetically sorted T cell population. Each sorted fraction had its genomic DNA isolated and then quantified by UV absorbance on a Nanodrop 2000c. The CDR3 has 15 amino acids, counting the end cysteine and phenylalanine. Only the CDR3 DNA is retained, 45 bases long and in frame from the first base. CDR1 and CDR2 are drawn from the germline V gene: SGHVS, FNYEAQ. Trimming takes 5 bases off V and 8 bases off J; junction bases not matched to a gene: 8.

Results the study describes overall, beyond this receptor: Higher generation probabilities were observed for clonotypes shared by all four sorted-subset donors than for non-shared clonotypes. The small number of donors limited the genetic and exposure-history diversity represented. Pairwise subsampling led to the expectation that sequencing depth would affect the degree of clonotype sharing among donors. Even with the large sequencing depth, rarefaction of the sorted-subset datasets indicated that sequencing was incomplete. Estimated clonotype richness was generally larger for naive than for memory subsets. Across four donors, approximately 5% of naive CD4, over 3% of naive CD8, roughly 2.2% of memory CD4, and approximately 0.4% of memory CD8 clonotypes were shared. Only blood was sampled, and tissue TCR repertoires likely differ from those in blood.

Specimen: naive CD8+ T cells sorted from blood. The sample's cell subset or site, from its label and the paper: CD45RA+CCR7+. The TCR sequence derives from a man aged 18 to 30 in good health. The sequence is built from TRBV7-6 and TRBJ2-1; 11 bases in the junction line up with TRBD1. CDR3 loop: CASSPGQGAFYEQFF. The nucleotide sequence is TGTGCCAGCAGCCCTGGACAGGGGGCTTTCTATGAGCAGTTCTTC.